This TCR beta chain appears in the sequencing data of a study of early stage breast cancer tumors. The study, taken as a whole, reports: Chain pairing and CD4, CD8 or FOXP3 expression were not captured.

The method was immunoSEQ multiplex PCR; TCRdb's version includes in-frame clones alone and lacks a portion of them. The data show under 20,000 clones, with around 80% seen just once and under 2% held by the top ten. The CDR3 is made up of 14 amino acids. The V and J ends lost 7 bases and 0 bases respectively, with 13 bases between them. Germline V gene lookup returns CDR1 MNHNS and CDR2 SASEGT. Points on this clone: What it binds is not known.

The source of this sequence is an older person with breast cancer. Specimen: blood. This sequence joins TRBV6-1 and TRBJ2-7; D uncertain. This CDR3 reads CASTRERNSYEQYF. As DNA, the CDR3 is TGTGCCAGCACCCGCGAACGAAACTCCTACGAGCAGTACTTC.